Included here is one T cell receptor (beta chain) sequence, with context. The data belong to a study of T cell clones after liver transplantation. Study overall: Post-transplant blood was tracked for graft-donor-reactive T cell clones identified in a pre-transplant mixed lymphocyte reaction. As an antigen-independent comparator, third-party-reactive TCRbeta sequences came from pre-transplant mixed lymphocyte reactions. Tolerant meant at least one year fully off immunosuppression without liver enzymes above twice normal.

Trimming took 0 bases from V and 4 from J, leaving 12 bases between them. Germline V lookup: CDR1 ENHRY, CDR2 SYGVKD. The CDR3 sequence is 15 residues long. TCRdb keeps only in-frame clones here, not all; method: immunoSEQ multiplex PCR. This table has about 75,000 clones, around 84% appearing once. CD3+CD4+ and CD3+CD8+ cells were FACS-sorted from thawed unstimulated PBMCs. Sequenced material: CD4+ T cells from blood, taken around 50 months after liver transplant. The clonotype originates from a human patient who received a liver transplant. Some T cells may trace back to the graft donor. The genes are TRBV10-3 and TRBJ1-1; TRBD1 is a possible D gene (5 bases). The CDR3 nucleotides read TGTGCCATCAGTGAGTCGACGGGGGAGGGCACTGAAGCTTTCTTT. Translated, it gives CAISESTGEGTEAFF.